The 20 T cell receptor beta chains below were found in one sample sequenced in a study of shared clonotypes between healthy human individuals. Sequenced by immunoSEQ multiplex PCR; TCRdb stores in-frame clones only, minus some. The sample has approximately 2.5 million clones, roughly 93% seen once. The sequencing sample was made of naive CD4+ T cells from PBMCs. Regarding subset: CD45RA+ positively selected. All receptors come from a man younger than 30 in good health. Some clones in this sample may be carry-over from other donors' samples.

CDR3 sequence (DNA): TGCGCCAGCAGGGCAGGGGGGTTAGAAAGGAACACTGAAGCTTTCTTT. This encodes CASRAGGLERNTEAFF. The V gene is TRBV5-1, the J gene TRBJ1-1; TRBD1 matches at 7 bases. The V and J ends lost 5 bases and 1 base, in that order; junction bases with no gene match: 11. Germline CDR1 is SGHRS and CDR2 is YFSETQ. The length of the CDR3 is 16 residues.

The chain is built from TRBV5-1 and TRBJ1-4; D call uncertain. Germline values: CDR1 SGHRS, CDR2 YFSETQ. Trimming stripped 0 bases from V and 3 bases from J, with 9 bases between. The CDR3 contains 15 residues. The CDR3 protein is CASSLAPVSNEKLFF. The CDR3 coding sequence is TGCGCCAGCAGCTTGGCCCCAGTTTCTAATGAAAAACTGTTTTTT.

The chain joins TRBV7-3 to TRBJ1-1; D is perhaps TRBD1 (6 bases). Per the germline V gene, CDR1 is SGHTA and CDR2 is FQGTGA. CDR3 length: 14 amino acids. V was pared by 2 bases and J by 0 bases, with 7 bases between. The CDR3 DNA is TGTGCCAGCAGCTTAGAGGGGGTGAACACTGAAGCTTTCTTT. Residues: CASSLEGVNTEAFF.

This chain uses TRBV18 with TRBJ1-1; the match to TRBD1 covers 9 bases. From germline, CDR1 is KGHSH and CDR2 LQKENI. Trimming took 6 bases from V and 11 from J; bases not matched to a gene: 19. CDR3 size: 16 residues. The CDR3 DNA reads as TGTGCCAGCTCCCTGGACCAAGGACAGGGGCTATCAGGGGCTTTCTTT. As protein: CASSLDQGQGLSGAFF.

Comments on this clone: Other DNA sequences in this sample translate to the same CDR3. J is TRBJ2-7 and V is TRBV18; D is possibly TRBD1 (5 bases). Trimming took 2 bases from V and 3 from J, leaving 8 bases between them. The CDR3 is 13 amino acids. The germline V gene has CDR1 KGHSH and CDR2 LQKENI. The CDR3 sequence is CASSPTQGYEQYF. The CDR3, as DNA: TGTGCCAGCTCACCAACCCAGGGCTACGAGCAGTACTTC.

Comment on this clone: The sample holds other DNA sequences that translate to the same CDR3. The rearrangement links TRBV12-5 to TRBJ1-1, with D possibly TRBD1 on 5 matching bases. The CDR3 loop spans 12 amino acids. Germline V gene sequence: CDR1 LGHNT, CDR2 FRNRAP. The V end was cut by 7 bases, the J end by 3 bases, with 9 bases between. DNA for the CDR3: TGTGCTAGTGCTCTGGGGGACACTGAAGCTTTCTTT. This translates into CASALGDTEAFF.

The J gene is TRBJ2-1, the V gene TRBV5-1; the D is unclear. The CDR3 sequence is 14 residues long. Trimming took off 1 base at V and 0 bases at J, with 5 bases between the two ends. Per germline, CDR1 SGHRS and CDR2 YFSETQ. The CDR3 spells CASSLFDSYNEQFF. CDR3 nucleotides: TGCGCCAGCAGCTTGTTCGACTCCTACAATGAGCAGTTCTTC.

This clone appeared once. The gene calls are TRBV7-3 and TRBJ2-2, with 7 bases identical to TRBD2. This CDR3 has 14 amino acids. V gave up 5 bases and J gave up 3 bases; unmatched junction bases: 3. The germline CDR1 and CDR2 sequences are SGHTA and FQGTGA. The DNA of the CDR3 is TGTGCCAGCAGCCAAGGGAGGGACACCGGGGAGCTGTTTTTT. Translation gives CASSQGRDTGELFF.

The rearrangement links TRBV2 to TRBJ2-7; TRBD2 matches at 8 bases. Germline CDR1 reads SNHLY; CDR2 reads FYNNEI. V gave up 6 bases and J gave up 0 bases; unmatched junction bases: 7. The CDR3 consists of 15 residues. CDR3: CASSGGASGSYEQYF. The CDR3 DNA follows: TGTGCCAGCAGCGGGGGGGCTAGCGGCTCCTACGAGCAGTACTTC.

This clone was observed a handful of times. This chain joins TRBV27 and TRBJ1-1; 8 positions match TRBD1. Germline CDR1 is MNHEY and CDR2 is SMNVEV (reference sequence). The CDR3 is made up of 15 amino acids. The V and J ends lost 3 bases and 6 bases, in that order; junction bases with no gene match: 9. For the CDR3, the DNA is TGTGCCAGCAGTTTCTATGGACAGGGTAAGCCTGAAGCTTTCTTT. Amino acids: CASSFYGQGKPEAFF.

For this clone: Distinct nucleotide sequences in the sample also encode this CDR3. This chain links TRBV5-1 with TRBJ2-5, with D possibly TRBD2 on 6 matching bases. The CDR3 spans 13 residues. CDR1 is SGHRS and CDR2 is YFSETQ in the germline V gene. V was shortened by 0 bases and J by 5 bases, with 8 bases between the two germline ends. The CDR3: CASSLVSGETQYF. The DNA of the CDR3 is TGCGCCAGCAGCTTGGTTAGCGGTGAGACCCAGTACTTC.

The rearrangement uses TRBV25-1 and TRBJ2-1; 10 nucleotides align to TRBD2. CDR3 length: 17 amino acids. V lost 4 bases and J lost 2; bases outside the gene matches: 8. The germline gives CDR1 MGHDK, CDR2 SYGVNS. The CDR3 region has the DNA TGTGCCAGCAGTGCTAGCGGGAGAGTAAGTACCTACAATGAGCAGTTCTTC. This gives the protein CASSASGRVSTYNEQFF.

The chain has TRBV7-2 and TRBJ2-7, with 11 bases that match TRBD1. The CDR3 runs to 14 residues. Per the germline V gene, CDR1 is SGHTA and CDR2 is FQGNSA. Trimming at V came to 9 bases and at J to 4 bases, leaving 8 bases not matched to a gene. In DNA form, the CDR3 reads TGTGCCAGTACTCGTGGGACAGGGGGGTACGAGCAGTACTTC. Translating it yields CASTRGTGGYEQYF. Looking up the rest from reference TRBV7-2 and TRBJ2-7 gives the full variable domain: GAGVSQSPSNKVTEKGKDVELRCDPISGHTALYWYRQSLGQGLEFLIYFQGNSAPDKSGLPSDRFSAERTGGSVSTLTIQRTQQEDSAVYLCASTRGTGGYEQYFGPGTRLTVT.

Only one count was recorded for this clone. This sequence joins TRBV5-1 and TRBJ1-2; 9 bases line up with TRBD1. V trimming: 4 bases; J trimming: 4 bases; junction bases outside the gene matches: 8. The CDR3 loop spans 15 amino acids. The germline V gene has CDR1 SGHRS and CDR2 YFSETQ. The CDR3 DNA is TGCGCCAGCAGCGACCCGGGACAGGGTACCTATGGCTACACCTTC. Its protein product is CASSDPGQGTYGYTF.

V usage is TRBV28 and J usage is TRBJ1-4; no definite D call. The V end was cut by 6 bases, the J end by 6 bases, with 8 bases between. The length of the CDR3 is 12 residues. The V gene's germline CDR1 is MDHEN and CDR2 SYDVKM. In DNA, the CDR3 is TGTGCCAGCAGCCCTCAGGATGAAAAACTGTTTTTT. Translated: CASSPQDEKLFF.

The chain combines TRBV28 with TRBJ2-2; D is possibly TRBD1 or TRBD2 (5 bases each). This CDR3 comprises 17 residues. Germline V gene lookup returns CDR1 MDHEN and CDR2 SYDVKM. The V and J ends lost 5 bases and 3 bases respectively, with 19 bases between them. CDR3 amino acids: CASSTRRSGLYTGELFF. The DNA for the CDR3 is TGTGCCAGCAGTACCAGGAGGTCAGGGCTGTACACCGGGGAGCTGTTTTTT.

The chain has TRBV4-1 and TRBJ2-7; D is possibly TRBD1 (6 bases). The V gene lost 4 bases and the J gene lost 6 bases, with 16 bases spanning the gap. This CDR3 comprises 14 residues. Germline-derived CDR1 and CDR2 are MGHRA and YSYEKL. In DNA, the CDR3 is TGCGCCAGCAGCCCCCTTGGGAGAGGGGGCGAGCAGTACTTC. Translation gives CASSPLGRGGEQYF.

This clone appeared once. CDR3 coding DNA: TGTGCCAGCAGCTTAGCCCGACAGCTTGGCTACACCTTC. Protein: CASSLARQLGYTF. V is TRBV7-2 and J is TRBJ1-2; a possible D gene is TRBD1 (5 bases). V shed 0 bases and J shed 7 bases, with 9 bases lying between them. Germline V CDR1 and CDR2: SGHTA, FQGNSA. The CDR3 extends over 13 amino acids.

This chain links TRBV14 with TRBJ2-5, with D possibly TRBD1 on 6 matching bases. The V and J ends lost 4 bases and 5 bases respectively, with 8 bases between them. The CDR3 has 12 amino acids. Germline-derived CDR1 and CDR2 are SGHDN and FVKESK. The CDR3 bases are TGTGCCAGCAGCCGCCAGGGGGAGACCCAGTACTTC. As protein: CASSRQGETQYF.

The chain employs TRBV7-3 and TRBJ2-1; 8 bases match TRBD2. This CDR3 is 16 amino acids long. Germline loops: CDR1 SGHTA, CDR2 FQGTGA. Losses at the gene ends were 5 bases for V and 3 bases for J; bases not matched to a gene: 9. As DNA, the CDR3 is TGTGCCAGCAGCCGCGGGGGTAGCGGGATCTACAATGAGCAGTTCTTC. This sequence encodes CASSRGGSGIYNEQFF.